This T cell receptor beta chain was recorded in a study of blood T cell repertoires in COVID-19. Across the whole study: PBMCs, B-cell-depleted T cells, or T cells were the source of the cDNA or gDNA that made up the material.

Participant reports of clinical history set cohort assignment. Germline CDR1 reads SGHDN; CDR2 reads FVKESK. The V and J ends lost 3 bases and 2 bases, in that order; junction bases with no gene match: 9. The CDR3 spans 17 residues. As processed by the authors: Using reference gene primer amplification, nucleated cell counts were estimated. Method: immunoSEQ multiplex PCR; TCRdb's copy keeps in-frame clones and lacks some. V and J calls and clone size follow that table, whereas D and trimming were derived from the DNA. In the table there are roughly 380,000 clones, around 87% of which are singletons. The sequenced sample was PBMCs or T cells enriched from blood (not recorded which). This clonotype originated in a man aged 25 to 45 who had recovered from COVID-19. This chain joins TRBV14 and TRBJ1-2; 10 bases line up with TRBD1. CDR3 coding DNA: TGTGCCAGCAGCCATGGGACTGGGGGACAGGGGAACTATGGCTACACCTTC. Translated: CASSHGTGGQGNYGYTF.